A single sample is the source of the 3 T cell receptor beta chains below, sequenced in a study of blood T cell repertoires in COVID-19. Some clones are missing from TCRdb's copy, which holds only in-frame ones; the method was immunoSEQ multiplex PCR. The sample has roughly 170,000 clones; about 83% are singletons. The material sequenced was peripheral blood. These receptors were taken from a woman between 65 and 79 years old with COVID-19, enrolled during active disease.

Notes on this clone: The junction and the germline gene differ at one end; a read error may be behind it. The V call is TRBV20-1, the J call TRBJ2-5; 9 nucleotides line up with TRBD2. Germline V gene data show CDR1 as DFQATT and CDR2 as SNEGSKA (reference sequence). This CDR3 comprises 14 residues. Written as DNA, the CDR3 is TGCAATGCTAGTACGGCTAGCGGGAAAGAGACCCAGTACTTC. Its translation: CNASTASGKETQYF.

The V gene is TRBV30, the J gene TRBJ2-5, with 8 bases fitting TRBD1. The trim removed 0 bases at V and 5 bases at J, leaving 8 bases unmatched. The CDR3 runs 15 residues. CDR1 and CDR2 (germline): GTSNPN, SVGIG (reference sequence). CDR3: CAWSVLQGAGETQYF. CDR3 coding DNA: TGTGCCTGGAGTGTATTGCAGGGGGCCGGGGAGACCCAGTACTTC.

This sequence joins TRBV9 and TRBJ1-5; the D is unclear. This CDR3 region has 14 residues. Trimming shortened V by 4 bases and J by 6 bases, and 14 bases separated the two germline ends. In germline, CDR1 is SGDLS, CDR2 YYNGEE. CDR3 amino acids: CASSPSGGGQPQHF. The CDR3 coding sequence is TGTGCCAGCAGCCCTTCAGGAGGCGGTCAGCCCCAGCATTTT.